Below are 2 T cell receptor beta chains sequenced from a single sample in a study of T cells in Graves' hyperthyroidism and ophthalmopathy. It was RNA transcripts that yielded the amplified TCR beta CDR3 regions. TCR CDR3 regions were first amplified by RT-PCR with HTBI primers. MiXCR, applied by TCRdb to the multiplex PCR reads, yields one record per CDR3 protein. The sample lists approximately 590,000 distinct CDR3 sequences, about a sixth occurring once. Specimen: blood. These receptors originate from a woman under 40 with Graves' hyperthyroidism.

Many counts were recorded for this clonotype. The chain carries TRBV20-1 and TRBJ2-3; D is undetermined. This CDR3 is 11 amino acids long. The V and J ends lost 5 bases and 5 bases respectively, with 8 bases between them. Germline-derived CDR1 and CDR2 are DFQATT and SNEGSKA (reference sequence). CDR3 region: CSAAHGDTQYF. The CDR3 bases are TGCAGTGCTGCCCACGGAGATACGCAGTATTTT.

This chain links TRBV4-2 with TRBJ2-7, with a tentative D call TRBD1 (6 bases). In germline, CDR1 is LGHNA, CDR2 YNFKEQ. The CDR3 loop spans 15 amino acids. V was pared by 0 bases and J by 7 bases, with 16 bases between. CDR3 DNA: TGTGCCAGCAGCCAAGAAGGGGGAATCGGTGGTGAGCAGTACTTC. The encoded protein is CASSQEGGIGGEQYF.